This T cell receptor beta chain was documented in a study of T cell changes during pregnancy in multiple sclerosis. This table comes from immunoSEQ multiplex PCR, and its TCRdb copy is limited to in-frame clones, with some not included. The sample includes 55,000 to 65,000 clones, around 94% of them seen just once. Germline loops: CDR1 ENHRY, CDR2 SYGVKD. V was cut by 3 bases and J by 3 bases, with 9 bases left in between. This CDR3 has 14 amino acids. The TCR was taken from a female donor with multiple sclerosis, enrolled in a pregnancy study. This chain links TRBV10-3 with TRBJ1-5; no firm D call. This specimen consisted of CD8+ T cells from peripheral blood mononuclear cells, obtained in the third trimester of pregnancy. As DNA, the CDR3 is TGTGCCATCAGTGATCCGGGTTTCAATCAGCCCCAGCATTTT. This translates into CAISDPGFNQPQHF.